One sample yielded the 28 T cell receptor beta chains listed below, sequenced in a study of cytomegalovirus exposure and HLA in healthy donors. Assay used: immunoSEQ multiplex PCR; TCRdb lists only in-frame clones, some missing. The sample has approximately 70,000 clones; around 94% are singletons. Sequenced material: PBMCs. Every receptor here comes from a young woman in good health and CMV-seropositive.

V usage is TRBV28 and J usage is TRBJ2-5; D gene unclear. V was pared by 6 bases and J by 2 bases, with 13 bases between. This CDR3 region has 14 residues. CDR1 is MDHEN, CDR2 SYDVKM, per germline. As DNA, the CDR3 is TGTGCCAGCAGCCTAAGGCGGAGACAAGAGACCCAGTACTTC. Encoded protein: CASSLRRRQETQYF. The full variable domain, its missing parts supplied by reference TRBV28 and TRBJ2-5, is DVKVTQSSRYLVKRTGEKVFLECVQDMDHENMFWYRQDPGLGLRLIYFSYDVKMKEKGDIPEGYSVSREKKERFSLILESASTNQTSMYLCASSLRRRQETQYFGPGTRLLVL.

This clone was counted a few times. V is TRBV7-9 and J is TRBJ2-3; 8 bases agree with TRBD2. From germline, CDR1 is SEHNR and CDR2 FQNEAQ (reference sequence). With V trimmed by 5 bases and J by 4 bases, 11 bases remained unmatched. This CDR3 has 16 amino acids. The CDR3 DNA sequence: TGTGCCAGCAGCCCGGGCGGCGGGGGGCGCTCAGATACGCAGTATTTT. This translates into CASSPGGGGRSDTQYF.

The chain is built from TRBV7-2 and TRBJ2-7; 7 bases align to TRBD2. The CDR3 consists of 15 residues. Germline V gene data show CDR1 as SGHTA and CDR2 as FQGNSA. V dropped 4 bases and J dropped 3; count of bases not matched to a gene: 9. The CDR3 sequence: CASSSGGTNNYEQYF. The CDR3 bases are TGTGCCAGCAGCTCTGGGGGGACTAACAACTACGAGCAGTACTTC.

CDR3 bases: TGCGCCAGCAGCTTGGCAGCGGTTTATGGCTACACCTTC. Its translation: CASSLAAVYGYTF. The chain joins TRBV5-1 to TRBJ1-2; D is ambiguous. This CDR3 spans 13 amino acids. With 0 bases removed from V and 5 bases from J, the gap between germline ends came to 8 bases. Per germline, CDR1 SGHRS and CDR2 YFSETQ.

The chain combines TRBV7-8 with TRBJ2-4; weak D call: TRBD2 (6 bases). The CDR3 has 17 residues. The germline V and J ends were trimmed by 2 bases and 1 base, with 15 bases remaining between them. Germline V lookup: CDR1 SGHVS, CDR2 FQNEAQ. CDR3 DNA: TGTGCCAGCAGCTTAATATTTGGGGGGTCCGCCAAAAACATTCAGTACTTC. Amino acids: CASSLIFGGSAKNIQYF.

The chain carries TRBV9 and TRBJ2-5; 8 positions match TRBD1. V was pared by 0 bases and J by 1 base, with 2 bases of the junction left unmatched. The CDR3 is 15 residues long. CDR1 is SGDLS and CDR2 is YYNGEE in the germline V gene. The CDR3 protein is CASSVAGGFQETQYF. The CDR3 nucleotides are TGTGCCAGCAGCGTAGCAGGGGGCTTCCAAGAGACCCAGTACTTC.

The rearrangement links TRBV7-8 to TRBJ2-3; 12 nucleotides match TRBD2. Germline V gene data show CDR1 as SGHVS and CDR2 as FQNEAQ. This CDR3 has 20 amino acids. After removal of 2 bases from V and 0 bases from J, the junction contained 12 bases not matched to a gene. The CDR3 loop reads CASSLFTSGGRFASTDTQYF. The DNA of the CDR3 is TGTGCCAGCAGCTTATTTACTAGCGGGGGGCGTTTTGCTAGCACAGATACGCAGTATTTT.

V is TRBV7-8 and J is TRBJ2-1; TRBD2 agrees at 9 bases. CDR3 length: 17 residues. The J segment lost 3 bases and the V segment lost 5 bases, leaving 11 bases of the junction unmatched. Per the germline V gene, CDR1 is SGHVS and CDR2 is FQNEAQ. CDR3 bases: TGTGCCAGCAGCAAGCCTCCTAGCGGGGCAAACTACAATGAGCAGTTCTTC. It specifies CASSKPPSGANYNEQFF.

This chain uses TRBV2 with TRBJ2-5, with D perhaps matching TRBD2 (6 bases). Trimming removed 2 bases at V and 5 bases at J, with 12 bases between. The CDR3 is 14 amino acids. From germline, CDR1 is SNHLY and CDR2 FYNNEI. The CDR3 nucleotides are TGTGCCAGCAGTGAAACCAGGGCGGGGGAGACCCAGTACTTC. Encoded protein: CASSETRAGETQYF.

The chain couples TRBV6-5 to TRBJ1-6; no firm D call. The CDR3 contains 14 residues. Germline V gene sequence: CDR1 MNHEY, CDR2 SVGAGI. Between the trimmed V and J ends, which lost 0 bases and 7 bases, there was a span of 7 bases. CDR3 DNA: TGTGCCAGCAGTTACTCGGCGCGGAATTCACCCCTCCACTTT. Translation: CASSYSARNSPLHF.

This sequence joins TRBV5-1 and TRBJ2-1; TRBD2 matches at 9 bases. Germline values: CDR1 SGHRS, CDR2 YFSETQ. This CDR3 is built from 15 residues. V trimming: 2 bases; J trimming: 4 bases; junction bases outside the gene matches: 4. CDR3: CASSFERGEYNEQFF. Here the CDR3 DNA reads TGCGCCAGCAGCTTTGAGCGGGGGGAATACAATGAGCAGTTCTTC.

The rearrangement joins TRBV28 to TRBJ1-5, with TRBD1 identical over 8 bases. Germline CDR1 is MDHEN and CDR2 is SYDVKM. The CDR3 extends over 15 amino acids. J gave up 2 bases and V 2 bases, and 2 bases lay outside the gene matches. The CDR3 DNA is TGTGCCAGCAGTTTACAGGGGGCGCGCAATCAGCCCCAGCATTTT. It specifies CASSLQGARNQPQHF.

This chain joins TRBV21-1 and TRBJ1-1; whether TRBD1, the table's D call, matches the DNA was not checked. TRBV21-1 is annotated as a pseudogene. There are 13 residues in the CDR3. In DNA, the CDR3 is TGTGCCAGCATCGCGACAGAGAACACTGAAGCTTTCTTT. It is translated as CASIATENTEAFF.

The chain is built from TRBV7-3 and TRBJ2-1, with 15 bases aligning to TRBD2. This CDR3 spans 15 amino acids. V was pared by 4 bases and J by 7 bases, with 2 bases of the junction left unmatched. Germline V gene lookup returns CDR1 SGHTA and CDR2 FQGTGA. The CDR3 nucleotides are TGTGCCAGCAGCTCCGGGACTAGCGGGAGGAATGAGCAGTTCTTC. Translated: CASSSGTSGRNEQFF.

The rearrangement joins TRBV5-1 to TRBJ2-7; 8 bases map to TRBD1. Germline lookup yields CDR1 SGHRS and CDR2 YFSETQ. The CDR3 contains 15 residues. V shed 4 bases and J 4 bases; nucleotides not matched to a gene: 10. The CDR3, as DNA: TGCGCCAGCAGCCCCTGGACAGGGAAGGCTTACGAGCAGTACTTC. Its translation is CASSPWTGKAYEQYF.

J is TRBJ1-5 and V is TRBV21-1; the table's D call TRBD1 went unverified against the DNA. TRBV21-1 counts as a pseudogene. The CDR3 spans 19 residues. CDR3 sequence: CASSKAGDRGHWSNQPQHF. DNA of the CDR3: TGTGCCAGCAGCAAAGCAGGAGACAGGGGGCATTGGAGCAATCAGCCCCAGCATTTT.

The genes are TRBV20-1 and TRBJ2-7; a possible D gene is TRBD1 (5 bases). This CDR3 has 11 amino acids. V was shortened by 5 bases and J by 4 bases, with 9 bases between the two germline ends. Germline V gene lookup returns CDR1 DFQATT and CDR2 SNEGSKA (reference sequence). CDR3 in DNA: TGCAGTGCTTTAGGGGATTACGAGCAGTACTTC. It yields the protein CSALGDYEQYF.

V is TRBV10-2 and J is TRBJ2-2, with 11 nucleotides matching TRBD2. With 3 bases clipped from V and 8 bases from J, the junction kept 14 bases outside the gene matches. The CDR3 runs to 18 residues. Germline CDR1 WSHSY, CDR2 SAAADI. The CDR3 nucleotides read TGCGCCAGCAGTGAACAACAACCGGGACTAGCGGTAAAAGGGGAGCTGTTTTTT. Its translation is CASSEQQPGLAVKGELFF.

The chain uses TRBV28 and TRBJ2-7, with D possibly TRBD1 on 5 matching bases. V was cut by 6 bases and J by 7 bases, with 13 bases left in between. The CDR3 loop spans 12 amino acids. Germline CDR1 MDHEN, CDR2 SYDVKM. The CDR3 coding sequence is TGTGCCAGCAGGTTGGACAAAGGGGAGCAGTACTTC. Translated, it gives CASRLDKGEQYF.

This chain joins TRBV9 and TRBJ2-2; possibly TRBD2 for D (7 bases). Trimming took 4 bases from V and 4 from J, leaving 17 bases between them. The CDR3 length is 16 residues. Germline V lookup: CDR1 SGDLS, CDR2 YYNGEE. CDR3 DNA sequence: TGTGCCAGCAGCACCCTGGGGGGGGCGGCCACCGGGGAGCTGTTTTTT. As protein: CASSTLGGAATGELFF.

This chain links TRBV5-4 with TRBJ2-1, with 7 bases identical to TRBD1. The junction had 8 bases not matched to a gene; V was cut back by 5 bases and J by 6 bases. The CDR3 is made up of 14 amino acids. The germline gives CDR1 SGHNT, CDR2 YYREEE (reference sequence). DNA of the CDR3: TGTGCCAGCAGTTTTACGTACAGGGGCAATGAGCAGTTCTTC. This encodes CASSFTYRGNEQFF.

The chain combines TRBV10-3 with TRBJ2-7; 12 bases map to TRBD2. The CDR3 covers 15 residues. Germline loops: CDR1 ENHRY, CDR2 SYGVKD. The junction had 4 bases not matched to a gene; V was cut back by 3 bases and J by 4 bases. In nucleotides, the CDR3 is TGTGCCATCAGTGATGGGACTAGCGGGCCTTACGAGCAGTACTTC. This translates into CAISDGTSGPYEQYF.

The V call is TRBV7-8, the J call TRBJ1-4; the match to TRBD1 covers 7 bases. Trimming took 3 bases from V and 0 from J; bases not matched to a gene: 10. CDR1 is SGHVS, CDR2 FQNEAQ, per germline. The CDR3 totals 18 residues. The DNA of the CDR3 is TGTGCCAGCAGCTTCCGACAGGGTGGGGACCCAACTAATGAAAAACTGTTTTTT. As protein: CASSFRQGGDPTNEKLFF.

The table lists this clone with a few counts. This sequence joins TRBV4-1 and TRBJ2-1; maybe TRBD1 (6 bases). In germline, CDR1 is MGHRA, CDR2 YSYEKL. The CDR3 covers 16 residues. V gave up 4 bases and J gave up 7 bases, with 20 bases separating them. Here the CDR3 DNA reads TGCGCCAGCAGCCTCCTAGAGGGCAGGGGAGTGAATGAGCAGTTCTTC. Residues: CASSLLEGRGVNEQFF.

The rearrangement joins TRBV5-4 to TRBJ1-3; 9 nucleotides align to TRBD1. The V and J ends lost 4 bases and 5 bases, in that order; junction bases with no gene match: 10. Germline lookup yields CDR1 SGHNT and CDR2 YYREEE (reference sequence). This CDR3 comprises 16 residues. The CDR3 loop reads CASSPDAGQGRNTIYF. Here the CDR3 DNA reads TGTGCCAGCAGCCCTGACGCGGGACAGGGTAGAAACACCATATATTTT. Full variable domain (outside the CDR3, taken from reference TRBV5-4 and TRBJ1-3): ETGVTQSPTHLIKTRGQQVTLRCSSQSGHNTVSWYQQALGQGPQFIFQYYREEENGRGNFPPRFSGLQFPNYSSELNVNALELDDSALYLCASSPDAGQGRNTIYFGEGSWLTVV.

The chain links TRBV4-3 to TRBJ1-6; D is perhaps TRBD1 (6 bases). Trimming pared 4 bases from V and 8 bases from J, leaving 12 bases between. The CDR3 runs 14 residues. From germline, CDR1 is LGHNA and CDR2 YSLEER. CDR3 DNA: TGCGCCAGCAGCCCTACACAGGGAGATTCACCCCTCCACTTT. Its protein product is CASSPTQGDSPLHF.

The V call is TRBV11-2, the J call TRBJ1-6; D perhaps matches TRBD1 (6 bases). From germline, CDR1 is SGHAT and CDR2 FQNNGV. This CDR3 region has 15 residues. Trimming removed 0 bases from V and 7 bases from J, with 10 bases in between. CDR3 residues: CASSLDRQGNSPLHF. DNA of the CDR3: TGTGCCAGCAGCTTAGATCGGCAGGGGAATTCACCCCTCCACTTT.

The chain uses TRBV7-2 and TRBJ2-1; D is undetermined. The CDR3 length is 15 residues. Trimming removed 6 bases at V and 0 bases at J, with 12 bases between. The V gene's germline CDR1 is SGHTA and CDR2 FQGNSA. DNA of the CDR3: TGTGCCAGCAGGCAAAGCGCCTTCTCCTACAATGAGCAGTTCTTC. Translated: CASRQSAFSYNEQFF.